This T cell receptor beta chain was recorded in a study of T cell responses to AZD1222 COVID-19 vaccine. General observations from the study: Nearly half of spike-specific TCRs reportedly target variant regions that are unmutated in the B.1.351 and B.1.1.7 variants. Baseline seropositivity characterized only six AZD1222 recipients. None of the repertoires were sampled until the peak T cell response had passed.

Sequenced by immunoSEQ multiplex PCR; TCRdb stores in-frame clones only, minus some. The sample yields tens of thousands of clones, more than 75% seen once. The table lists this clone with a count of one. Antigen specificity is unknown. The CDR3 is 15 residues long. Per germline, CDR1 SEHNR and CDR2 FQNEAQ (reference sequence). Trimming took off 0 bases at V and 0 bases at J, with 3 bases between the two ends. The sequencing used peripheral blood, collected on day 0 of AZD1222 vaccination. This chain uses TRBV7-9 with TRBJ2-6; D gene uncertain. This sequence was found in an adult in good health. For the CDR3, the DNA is TGTGCCAGCAGCTTAGCCCTCTCTGGGGCCAACGTCCTGACTTTC. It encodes CASSLALSGANVLTF.